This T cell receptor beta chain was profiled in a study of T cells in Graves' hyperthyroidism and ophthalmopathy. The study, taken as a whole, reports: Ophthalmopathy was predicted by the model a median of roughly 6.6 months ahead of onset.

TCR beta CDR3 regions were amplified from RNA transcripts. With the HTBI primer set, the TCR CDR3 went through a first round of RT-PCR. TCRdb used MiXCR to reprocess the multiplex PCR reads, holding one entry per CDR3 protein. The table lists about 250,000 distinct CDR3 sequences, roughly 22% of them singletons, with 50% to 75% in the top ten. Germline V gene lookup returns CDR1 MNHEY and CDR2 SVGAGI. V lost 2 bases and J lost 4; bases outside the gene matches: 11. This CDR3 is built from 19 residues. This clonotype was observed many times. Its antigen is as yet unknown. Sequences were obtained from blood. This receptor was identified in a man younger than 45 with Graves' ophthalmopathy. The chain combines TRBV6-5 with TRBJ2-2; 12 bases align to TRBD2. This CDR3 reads CASSYPRLAGEGLTGELFF. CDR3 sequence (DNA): TGTGCCAGCAGTTACCCTAGACTAGCGGGAGAGGGACTCACCGGGGAGCTGTTTTTT.